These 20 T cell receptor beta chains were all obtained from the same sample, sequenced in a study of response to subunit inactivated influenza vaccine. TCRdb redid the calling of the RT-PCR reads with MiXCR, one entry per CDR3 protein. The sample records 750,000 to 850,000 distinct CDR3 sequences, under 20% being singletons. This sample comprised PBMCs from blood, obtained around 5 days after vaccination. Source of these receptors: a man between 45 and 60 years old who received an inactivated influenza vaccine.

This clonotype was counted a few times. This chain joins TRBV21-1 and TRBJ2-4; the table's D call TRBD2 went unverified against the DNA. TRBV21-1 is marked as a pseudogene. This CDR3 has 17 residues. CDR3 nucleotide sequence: TGTGCCAGCAGCAACCCGGGGGGACTAGCTGCTAAAAACATTCAGTACTTC. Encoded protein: CASSNPGGLAAKNIQYF.

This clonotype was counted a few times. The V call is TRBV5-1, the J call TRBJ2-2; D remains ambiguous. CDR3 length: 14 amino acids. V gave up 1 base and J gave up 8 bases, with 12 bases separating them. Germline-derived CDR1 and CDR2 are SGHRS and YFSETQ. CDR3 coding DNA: TGCGCCAGCAGCTTGACTCCGTTTGATGGGGAGCTGTTTTTT. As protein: CASSLTPFDGELFF.

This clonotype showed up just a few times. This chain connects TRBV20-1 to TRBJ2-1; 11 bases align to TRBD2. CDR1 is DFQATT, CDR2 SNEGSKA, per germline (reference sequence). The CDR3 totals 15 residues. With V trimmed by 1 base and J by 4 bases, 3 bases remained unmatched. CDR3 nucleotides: TGCAGTGCTAGAGTTAGCGGGAGGGGTTACAATGAGCAGTTCTTC. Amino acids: CSARVSGRGYNEQFF.

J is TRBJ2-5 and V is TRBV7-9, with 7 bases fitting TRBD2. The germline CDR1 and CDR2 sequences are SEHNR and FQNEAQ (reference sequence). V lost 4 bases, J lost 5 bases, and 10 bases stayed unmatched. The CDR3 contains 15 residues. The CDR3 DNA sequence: TGTGCCAGCAGCTCTCACGGGGGGATCACGGAGACCCAGTACTTC. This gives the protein CASSSHGGITETQYF. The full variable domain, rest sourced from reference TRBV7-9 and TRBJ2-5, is DTGVSQNPRHKITKRGQNVTFRCDPISEHNRLYWYRQTLGQGPEFLTYFQNEAQLEKSRLLSDRFSAERPKGSFSTLEIQRTEQGDSAMYLCASSSHGGITETQYFGPGTRLLVL.

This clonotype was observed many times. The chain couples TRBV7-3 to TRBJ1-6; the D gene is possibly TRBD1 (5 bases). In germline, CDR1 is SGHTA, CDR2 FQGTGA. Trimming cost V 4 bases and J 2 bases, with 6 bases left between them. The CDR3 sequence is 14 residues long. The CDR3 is CASSWGAYNSPLHF. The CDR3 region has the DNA TGTGCCAGCAGCTGGGGCGCCTATAATTCACCCCTCCACTTT.

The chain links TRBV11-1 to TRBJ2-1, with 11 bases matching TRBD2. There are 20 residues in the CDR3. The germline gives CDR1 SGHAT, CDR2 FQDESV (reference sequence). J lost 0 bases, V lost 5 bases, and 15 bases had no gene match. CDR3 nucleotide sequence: TGTGCCAGCAGCCCAACCTTCGGGGCTAGCGGGAGGAGCTCCTACAATGAGCAGTTCTTC. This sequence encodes CASSPTFGASGRSSYNEQFF.

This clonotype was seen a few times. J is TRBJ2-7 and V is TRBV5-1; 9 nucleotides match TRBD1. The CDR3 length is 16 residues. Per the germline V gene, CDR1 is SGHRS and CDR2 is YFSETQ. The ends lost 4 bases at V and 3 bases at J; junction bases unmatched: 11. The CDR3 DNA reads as TGCGCCAGCAGCGCGGCCGGGACAGGGATACTCTACGAGCAGTACTTC. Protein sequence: CASSAAGTGILYEQYF.

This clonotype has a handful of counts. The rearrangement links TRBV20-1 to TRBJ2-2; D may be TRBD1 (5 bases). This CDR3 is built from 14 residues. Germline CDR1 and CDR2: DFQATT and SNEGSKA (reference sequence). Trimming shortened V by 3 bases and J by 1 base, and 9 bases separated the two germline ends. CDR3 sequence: CSARTVRNTGELFF. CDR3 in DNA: TGCAGTGCTAGGACAGTTCGGAACACCGGGGAGCTGTTTTTT.

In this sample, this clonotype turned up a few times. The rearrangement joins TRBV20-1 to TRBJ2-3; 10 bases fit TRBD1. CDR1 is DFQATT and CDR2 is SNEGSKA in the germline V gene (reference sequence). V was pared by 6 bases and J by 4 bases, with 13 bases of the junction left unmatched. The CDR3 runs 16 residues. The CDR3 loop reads CSAHLAGTGVADTQYF. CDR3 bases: TGCAGTGCCCACTTAGCCGGGACAGGGGTCGCAGATACGCAGTATTTT.

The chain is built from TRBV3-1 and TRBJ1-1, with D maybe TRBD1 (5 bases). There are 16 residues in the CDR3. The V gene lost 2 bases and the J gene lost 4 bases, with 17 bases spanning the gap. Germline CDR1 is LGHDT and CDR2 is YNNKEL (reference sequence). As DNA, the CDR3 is TGTGCCAGCAGCCAACCTACCGGGACGTTGGGCACTGAAGCTTTCTTT. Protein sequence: CASSQPTGTLGTEAFF.

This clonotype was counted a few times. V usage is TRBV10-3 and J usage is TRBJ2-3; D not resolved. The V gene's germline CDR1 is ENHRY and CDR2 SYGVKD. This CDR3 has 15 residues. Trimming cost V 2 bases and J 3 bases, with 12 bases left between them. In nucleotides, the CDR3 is TGTGCCATCAGTGAGCGGCAGGCAACAACAGATACGCAGTATTTT. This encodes CAISERQATTDTQYF.

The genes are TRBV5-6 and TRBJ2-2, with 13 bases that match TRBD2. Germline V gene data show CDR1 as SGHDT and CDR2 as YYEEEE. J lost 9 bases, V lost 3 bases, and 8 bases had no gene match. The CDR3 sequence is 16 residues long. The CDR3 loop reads CASSSGLAGNRWELFF. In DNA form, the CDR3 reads TGTGCCAGCAGCTCGGGACTAGCGGGGAACCGGTGGGAGCTGTTTTTT.

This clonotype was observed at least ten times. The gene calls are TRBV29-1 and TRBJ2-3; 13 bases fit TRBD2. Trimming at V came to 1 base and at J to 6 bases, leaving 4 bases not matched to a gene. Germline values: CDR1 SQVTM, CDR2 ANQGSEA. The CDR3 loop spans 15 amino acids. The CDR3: CSVEGTSGGPDTQYF. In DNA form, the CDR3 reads TGCAGCGTTGAAGGGACTAGCGGGGGCCCTGATACGCAGTATTTT.

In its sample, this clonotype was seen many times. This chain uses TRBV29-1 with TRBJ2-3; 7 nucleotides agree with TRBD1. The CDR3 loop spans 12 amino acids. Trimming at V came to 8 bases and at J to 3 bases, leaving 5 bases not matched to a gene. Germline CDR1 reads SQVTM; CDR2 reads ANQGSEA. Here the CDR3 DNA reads TGCAGCCTAGGGGGCGCGACAGATACGCAGTATTTT. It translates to CSLGGATDTQYF.

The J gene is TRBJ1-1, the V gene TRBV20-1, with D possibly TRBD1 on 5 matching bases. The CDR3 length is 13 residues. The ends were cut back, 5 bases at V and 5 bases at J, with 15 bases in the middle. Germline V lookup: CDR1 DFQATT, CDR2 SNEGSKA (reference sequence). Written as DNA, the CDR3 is TGCAGTGCTCGCGACAGAAGGGAGACTGAAGCTTTCTTT. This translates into CSARDRRETEAFF.

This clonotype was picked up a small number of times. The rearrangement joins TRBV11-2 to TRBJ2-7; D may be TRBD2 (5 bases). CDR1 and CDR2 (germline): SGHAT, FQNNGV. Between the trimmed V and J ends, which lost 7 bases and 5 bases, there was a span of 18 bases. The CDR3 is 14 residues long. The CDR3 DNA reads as TGTGCCAGCAAGTTTAGTTTTAGGAGGAACGAGCAGTACTTC. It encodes CASKFSFRRNEQYF.

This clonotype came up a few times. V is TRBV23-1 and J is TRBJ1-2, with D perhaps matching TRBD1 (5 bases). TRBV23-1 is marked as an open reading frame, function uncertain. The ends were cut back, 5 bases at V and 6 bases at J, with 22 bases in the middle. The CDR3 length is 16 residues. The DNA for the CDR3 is TGCGCCAGCAGTAGCCGCGGGGGGAACTTTCGTCATGGCTACACCTTC. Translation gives CASSSRGGNFRHGYTF.

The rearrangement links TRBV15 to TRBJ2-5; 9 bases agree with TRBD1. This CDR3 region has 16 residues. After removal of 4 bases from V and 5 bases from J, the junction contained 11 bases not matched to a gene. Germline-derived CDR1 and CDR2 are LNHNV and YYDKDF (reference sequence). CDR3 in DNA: TGTGCCACCAGCAACAGGGGGCGCAGGGGTAGGGAGACCCAGTACTTC. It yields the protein CATSNRGRRGRETQYF.

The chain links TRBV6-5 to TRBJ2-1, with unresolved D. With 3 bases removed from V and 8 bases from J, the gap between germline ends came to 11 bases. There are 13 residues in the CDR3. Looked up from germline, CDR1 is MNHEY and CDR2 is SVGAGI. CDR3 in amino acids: CASSYRAGHEQFF. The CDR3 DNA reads TGTGCCAGCAGTTATCGCGCCGGACATGAGCAGTTCTTC.

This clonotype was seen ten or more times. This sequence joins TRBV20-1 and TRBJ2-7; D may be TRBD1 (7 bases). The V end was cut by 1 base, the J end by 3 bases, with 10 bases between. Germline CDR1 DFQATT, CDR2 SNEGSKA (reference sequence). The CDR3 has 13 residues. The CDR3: CSARGQGGYEQYF. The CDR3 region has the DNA TGCAGTGCTAGAGGTCAGGGGGGCTACGAGCAGTACTTC.